Listed here are 26 T cell receptor beta chains from one sample, sequenced in a study of blood T cell repertoires in COVID-19. The assay was immunoSEQ multiplex PCR, and TCRdb's table has in-frame clones only and misses some. Of 84,000 or so clones listed, around 75% are singletons. Sequencing input: peripheral blood. These receptors all stem from a man aged 65 to 79 with COVID-19, enrolled during active disease.

This clone was observed many times. This chain links TRBV5-1 with TRBJ2-7; TRBD1 matches 9 bases. CDR1 is SGHRS, CDR2 YFSETQ, per germline. V shed 4 bases and J 1 base; nucleotides not matched to a gene: 12. The CDR3 contains 17 residues. In DNA, the CDR3 is TGCGCCAGCAGCCCGGGACAGGGTTTACGGGAGTCCTACGAGCAGTACTTC. It specifies CASSPGQGLRESYEQYF.

The V gene is TRBV25-1, the J gene TRBJ2-1; the match to TRBD2 covers 13 bases. This CDR3 is built from 16 residues. The V and J ends lost 4 bases and 7 bases, in that order; junction bases with no gene match: 7. The germline V gene has CDR1 MGHDK and CDR2 SYGVNS. CDR3 DNA: TGTGCCAGCAGTGCGTGGACTAGCGGGAGTCTGAATGAGCAGTTCTTC. It yields the protein CASSAWTSGSLNEQFF.

CDR3 protein: CASSFVLGGDQPQHF. CDR3 coding DNA: TGTGCCAGCAGCTTCGTCTTGGGGGGGGATCAGCCCCAGCATTTT. This chain links TRBV7-2 with TRBJ1-5, with D possibly being TRBD1 (5 bases). V lost 3 bases to trimming and J lost 5 bases, with 14 bases between them. This CDR3 is built from 15 residues. Per the germline V gene, CDR1 is SGHTA and CDR2 is FQGNSA.

CDR3 residues: CASSSRFRQYF. DNA for the CDR3: TGTGCCAGCAGTTCCAGGTTTCGGCAGTACTTC. J is TRBJ2-7 and V is TRBV6-5; no definite D call. The length of the CDR3 is 11 residues. Trimming cost V 4 bases and J 9 bases, with 10 bases left between them. Germline CDR1 is MNHEY and CDR2 is SVGAGI.

The rearrangement joins TRBV2 to TRBJ1-3; no firm D call. The CDR3 covers 15 residues. Trimming pared 2 bases from V and 0 bases from J, leaving 8 bases between. Germline CDR1 SNHLY, CDR2 FYNNEI. In nucleotides, the CDR3 is TGTGCCAGCAGTGAATACAGCCCCTCTGGAAACACCATATATTTT. Amino acid sequence: CASSEYSPSGNTIYF.

Only a few counts were recorded for this clone. The rearrangement uses TRBV14 and TRBJ1-1; no reliable D call. V was pared by 2 bases and J by 11 bases, with 15 bases between. Germline V CDR1 and CDR2: SGHDN, FVKESK. This CDR3 comprises 13 residues. CDR3 in amino acids: CASSQSGNRAAFF. The CDR3 coding sequence is TGTGCCAGCAGCCAATCGGGGAATAGGGCGGCTTTCTTT.

V and J are TRBV4-1 and TRBJ1-2; 11 bases are a match to TRBD1. The CDR3 extends over 18 amino acids. Trimming cost V 2 bases and J 6 bases; bases outside gene matches: 14. The germline CDR1 and CDR2 sequences are MGHRA and YSYEKL. CDR3 DNA: TGCGCCAGCAGCCAACAATCCTGGACAGGGGGCGCTAGAGATGGCTACACCTTC. Translating gives CASSQQSWTGGARDGYTF.

The chain links TRBV5-1 to TRBJ2-7; 8 positions match TRBD1. V lost 7 bases to trimming and J lost 5 bases; unmatched junction nucleotides: 11. This CDR3 comprises 14 residues. CDR1 SGHRS and CDR2 YFSETQ come from the germline V gene. The CDR3 region has the DNA TGCGCCAGCCGCCCAAGACAGGGGTCCCACGAGCAGTACTTC. The encoded protein is CASRPRQGSHEQYF.

Only a few counts were recorded for this clone. The V gene is TRBV6-4, the J gene TRBJ2-6; 7 nucleotides match TRBD1. CDR3 size: 20 residues. Per germline, CDR1 MRHNA and CDR2 SNTAGT. V lost 2 bases and J lost 0; bases outside the gene matches: 13. The CDR3 DNA reads as TGTGCCAGCAGTGACCGCGACAGGGTCTGCCCTTCCTCTGGGGCCAACGTCCTGACTTTC. Its protein product is CASSDRDRVCPSSGANVLTF.

The chain combines TRBV6-1 with TRBJ2-7; TRBD1 agrees at 8 bases. Germline V lookup: CDR1 MNHNS, CDR2 SASEGT. CDR3 length: 13 amino acids. Germline trimming cut 4 bases from V and 3 bases from J; bases unmatched to any gene: 2. In DNA form, the CDR3 reads TGTGCCAGCAGTGCGACAGGGGACTACGAGCAGTACTTC. Translating it yields CASSATGDYEQYF.

The chain couples TRBV28 to TRBJ1-2; D is unclear. This CDR3 is 12 amino acids long. Germline CDR1 MDHEN, CDR2 SYDVKM. Trimming left V 4 bases short and J 3 bases short, with 6 bases between. DNA for the CDR3: TGTGCCAGCAGTTCGAGGGACTATGGCTACACCTTC. It is translated as CASSSRDYGYTF.

This rearrangement joins TRBV4-3 to TRBJ2-1; D call uncertain. Looked up from germline, CDR1 is LGHNA and CDR2 is YSLEER. The CDR3 length is 15 residues. V lost 0 bases and J lost 6, with 12 bases in between. The CDR3 DNA sequence: TGCGCCAGCAGCCAAGACCCTAGACCCAGCAATGAGCAGTTCTTC. Translation: CASSQDPRPSNEQFF.

This clone was seen just once. The gene calls are TRBV7-2 and TRBJ2-2, with 7 bases aligning to TRBD2. Germline V gene data show CDR1 as SGHTA and CDR2 as FQGNSA. This CDR3 comprises 15 residues. V lost 5 bases and J lost 4; bases outside the gene matches: 7. The CDR3: CASSLSLALTGELFF. CDR3 coding DNA: TGTGCCAGCAGCCTATCACTAGCGCTCACCGGGGAGCTGTTTTTT.

This clone was observed at least ten times. The J gene is TRBJ2-3, the V gene TRBV28, with 9 bases identical to TRBD2. Germline CDR1 MDHEN, CDR2 SYDVKM. V dropped 3 bases and J dropped 3; count of bases not matched to a gene: 1. The CDR3 totals 14 residues. CDR3 nucleotide sequence: TGTGCCAGCAGTTTTCTAGCGGGGACAGATACGCAGTATTTT. Encoded protein: CASSFLAGTDTQYF.

V and J are TRBV28 and TRBJ2-7; TRBD1 might be the D (6 bases). Germline V lookup: CDR1 MDHEN, CDR2 SYDVKM. V lost 8 bases to trimming and J lost 4 bases, with 12 bases between them. The CDR3 length is 12 residues. Here the CDR3 DNA reads TGTGCCAGCCTTGGGGGCCCGTACGAGCAGTACTTC. As protein: CASLGGPYEQYF.

On this clone itself: The CDR3 ends on some other residue instead of the conserved phenylalanine or tryptophan, so this is likely a read error. The limits of the CDR3 on the DNA are not certain, so only TCRdb's listed CDR3 is given. The V call is TRBV15, the J call TRBJ1-1; the D call of TRBD1 is as the table states it, not checked on the DNA. Looked up from germline, CDR1 is LNHNV and CDR2 is YYDKDF (reference sequence). The CDR3 extends over 12 residues, inclusive of both ends. CDR3 residues: CATSRERPTGLR.

The chain combines TRBV11-2 with TRBJ1-2, with 9 bases fitting TRBD1. This CDR3 has 15 residues. Trimming cost V 5 bases and J 0 bases; bases outside gene matches: 4. Germline V lookup: CDR1 SGHAT, CDR2 FQNNGV. The chain's CDR3 is CASSPRQGANYGYTF. In nucleotides, the CDR3 is TGTGCCAGCAGCCCTCGACAGGGGGCTAACTATGGCTACACCTTC.

V is TRBV7-9 and J is TRBJ2-3; TRBD1 agrees at 8 bases. Germline V lookup: CDR1 SEHNR, CDR2 FQNEAQ (reference sequence). CDR3 length: 17 amino acids. V lost 2 bases to trimming and J lost 3 bases; unmatched junction nucleotides: 10. The CDR3 coding sequence is TGTGCCAGCAGCTTACCGCTAGGGTACAGGGGGACAGATACGCAGTATTTT. Encoded protein: CASSLPLGYRGTDTQYF.

This clone has a handful of counts. V gene TRBV5-1 combines with J gene TRBJ2-1; D perhaps matches TRBD1 (5 bases). V was pared by 0 bases and J by 4 bases, with 17 bases between. Germline V gives CDR1 SGHRS, CDR2 YFSETQ. The CDR3 has 17 residues. The CDR3 DNA follows: TGCGCCAGCAGCTTGGATCCACAGGTTTTCGGTTACAATGAGCAGTTCTTC. Residues: CASSLDPQVFGYNEQFF.

This clone turned up a few times. V gene TRBV28 combines with J gene TRBJ2-7; weak D call: TRBD2 (6 bases). The V gene lost 10 bases and the J gene lost 2 bases, with 12 bases spanning the gap. CDR3 length equals 12 residues. Looked up from germline, CDR1 is MDHEN and CDR2 is SYDVKM. The CDR3 loop is CATGRGTYEQYF. CDR3 coding DNA: TGTGCCACGGGGCGGGGAACCTACGAGCAGTACTTC.

A few counts support this clone. The genes are TRBV12-3 or TRBV12-4 and TRBJ1-1; D remains ambiguous. Between the trimmed V and J ends, which lost 2 bases and 0 bases, there was a span of 4 bases. The CDR3 totals 13 residues. CDR3 sequence: CASSLSVNTEAFF. The DNA for the CDR3 is TGTGCCAGCAGTTTATCAGTGAACACTGAAGCTTTCTTT.

CDR3 residues: CAISWELDNEQFF. The CDR3 nucleotides read TGTGCCATCAGTTGGGAGTTAGACAATGAGCAGTTCTTC. The chain couples TRBV10-3 to TRBJ2-1; D is possibly TRBD2 (5 bases). V shed 5 bases and J shed 5 bases, with 10 bases lying between them. CDR1 ENHRY and CDR2 SYGVKD come from the germline V gene. The CDR3 consists of 13 residues.

V is TRBV11-2 and J is TRBJ1-3, with D unclear. Germline values: CDR1 SGHAT, CDR2 FQNNGV. The CDR3 totals 13 residues. V was shortened by 2 bases and J by 7 bases, with 9 bases between the two germline ends. CDR3: CASSLIRSNTIYF. The CDR3, as DNA: TGTGCCAGCAGCTTAATTAGGAGTAACACCATATATTTT.

The genes are TRBV2 and TRBJ1-2, with a possible D match to TRBD1 (6 bases). Trimming removed 4 bases from V and 2 bases from J, with 11 bases in between. Looked up from germline, CDR1 is SNHLY and CDR2 is FYNNEI. The CDR3 runs 14 residues. The CDR3 sequence is CASSARQGNYGYTF. The CDR3, as DNA: TGTGCCAGCAGTGCGCGGCAGGGGAACTATGGCTACACCTTC.

The J gene is TRBJ2-3, the V gene TRBV2, with TRBD2 matching over 10 bases. The CDR3 has 14 amino acids. The V gene's germline CDR1 is SNHLY and CDR2 FYNNEI. V dropped 5 bases and J dropped 4; count of bases not matched to a gene: 3. In DNA, the CDR3 is TGTGCCAGCAGTCCGAGCGGGGGGGCAGATACGCAGTATTTT. This gives the protein CASSPSGGADTQYF. The entire variable domain, with the rest obtained from reference TRBV2 and TRBJ2-3, is as follows: EPEVTQTPSHQVTQMGQEVILRCVPISNHLYFYWYRQILGQKVEFLVSFYNNEISEKSEIFDDQFSVERPDGSNFTLKIRSTKLEDSAMYFCASSPSGGADTQYFGPGTRLTVL.

V gene TRBV6-1 combines with J gene TRBJ1-5; D gene uncertain. Germline CDR1 MNHNS, CDR2 SASEGT. With 1 base removed from V and 6 bases from J, the gap between germline ends came to 10 bases. The CDR3 length is 14 residues. Written as DNA, the CDR3 is TGTGCCAGCAGTGAAGGTCTGGGAGGTCAGCCCCAGCATTTT. It codes for CASSEGLGGQPQHF.